This T cell receptor beta chain was captured by sequencing in a study of beta chain features in type 1 diabetes. All of the isolated RNA was reverse transcribed, so expressed TCRB transcripts were sequenced. The assay was immunoSEQ multiplex PCR, and TCRdb's table has in-frame clones only and misses some. Of about 220,000 clones in the sample, about 11% were seen once. This clone has a handful of counts. The V gene end was trimmed by 4 bases and the J gene end by 1 base; junction bases not matched to a gene: 8. The CDR3 is 17 amino acids. Germline CDR1 is LNHNV and CDR2 is YYDKDF (reference sequence).

Sample: central memory CD4+ T cells from blood. The gene calls are TRBV15 and TRBJ2-5, with 11 bases identical to TRBD2. The source of this sequence is a man between 18 and 35 years old in good health. CDR3 residues: CATSKMTSGVPQETQYF. CDR3 DNA sequence: TGTGCCACCAGCAAAATGACTAGCGGGGTTCCCCAAGAGACCCAGTACTTC.